These 8 T cell receptor beta chains were all obtained from the same sample, sequenced in a study of T cell repertoires in cytomegalovirus infection. TCRdb re-called the reads with MiXCR, one entry per CDR3 protein. This sample carries about 260,000 distinct CDR3 sequences, approximately 14% of them seen once, and the ten largest clones take about 8.7%. Sample: PBMCs. Receptor source: a human donor in good health (CMV status not recorded). Some clones in this sample may be carry-over from other donors' samples.

This clonotype was seen repeatedly, ten times or more. The rearrangement uses TRBV6-2 or TRBV6-3 and TRBJ1-5; TRBD1 matches at 9 bases. The ends lost 8 bases at V and 1 base at J; junction bases unmatched: 3. Per germline, CDR1 MNHEY and CDR2 SVGEGT. The CDR3 is 14 amino acids. The CDR3 loop is CASRTGESNQPQHF. The CDR3, as DNA: TGTGCCAGCCGGACAGGGGAAAGCAATCAGCCCCAGCATTTT.

The rearrangement joins TRBV25-1 to TRBJ1-1; unclear D gene. This CDR3 has 13 amino acids. Deletions cut 6 bases from V and 1 base from J, with 9 bases between. CDR1 and CDR2 from the germline V gene are MGHDK and SYGVNS. CDR3 sequence reads: CASRGMGNTEAFF. The CDR3 DNA follows: TGTGCCAGCAGGGGGATGGGGAACACTGAAGCTTTCTTT. Full variable domain (rest looked up from reference TRBV25-1 and TRBJ1-1): EADIYQTPRYLVIGTGKKITLECSQTMGHDKMYWYQQDPGMELHLIHYSYGVNSTEKGDLSSESTVSRIRTEHFPLTLESARPSHTSQYLCASRGMGNTEAFFGQGTRLTVV.

This clonotype was found many times. The rearrangement uses TRBV11-2 and TRBJ2-1, with D tentatively TRBD1 or TRBD2 (5 bases each). CDR1 and CDR2 (germline): SGHAT, FQNNGV. The ends were cut back, 5 bases at V and 4 bases at J, with 9 bases in the middle. CDR3 size: 13 residues. Written as DNA, the CDR3 is TGTGCCAGCAGCCCGGGACCGTACAATGAGCAGTTCTTC. Encoded protein: CASSPGPYNEQFF. The full variable domain, with the rest looked up from reference TRBV11-2 and TRBJ2-1, is EAGVAQSPRYKIIEKRQSVAFWCNPISGHATLYWYQQILGQGPKLLIQFQNNGVVDDSQLPKDRFSAERLKGVDSTLKIQPAKLEDSAVYLCASSPGPYNEQFFGPGTRLTVL.

CDR3 in amino acids: CSGRMTGEKAFF. CDR3 bases: TGCAGCGGTAGGATGACCGGGGAAAAAGCTTTCTTT. The chain is built from TRBV29-1 and TRBJ1-1; no firm D call. V was clipped by 7 bases and J by 9 bases, with 18 bases between them. This CDR3 region has 12 residues. The germline V gene encodes CDR1 SQVTM and CDR2 ANQGSEA.

The chain has TRBV19 and TRBJ2-4; no firm D call. The CDR3 runs to 18 residues. Per germline, CDR1 LNHDA and CDR2 SQIVND (reference sequence). V was trimmed by 5 bases and J by 0 bases, leaving 20 bases between them. The CDR3, as DNA: TGTGCCAGTAGTTCCGTTCCCCCGCGAGTATTAGCCAAAAACATTCAGTACTTC. Its protein is CASSSVPPRVLAKNIQYF. Looking up the rest from reference TRBV19 and TRBJ2-4 gives the full variable domain: DGGITQSPKYLFRKEGQNVTLSCEQNLNHDAMYWYRQDPGQGLRLIYYSQIVNDFQKGDIAEGYSVSREKKESFPLTVTSAQKNPTAFYLCASSSVPPRVLAKNIQYFGAGTRLSVL.

V usage is TRBV28 and J usage is TRBJ1-6, with D tentatively TRBD1 (5 bases). V was trimmed by 3 bases and J by 8 bases, leaving 14 bases between them. The CDR3 has 15 residues. Germline V gives CDR1 MDHEN, CDR2 SYDVKM. The DNA of the CDR3 is TGTGCCAGCAGTTTGAGTGGGGGGGTTCATTCACCCCTCCACTTT. Its translation is CASSLSGGVHSPLHF.

This rearrangement joins TRBV11-1 to TRBJ2-7; TRBD1 might be the D (6 bases). This CDR3 comprises 14 residues. V gave up 0 bases and J gave up 7 bases, with 13 bases separating them. Germline V lookup: CDR1 SGHAT, CDR2 FQDESV (reference sequence). This CDR3 reads CASSLAAGQGEQYF. The DNA for the CDR3 is TGTGCCAGCAGCTTAGCCGCAGGCCAGGGGGAGCAGTACTTC.

The chain recombines TRBV7-8 with TRBJ1-1; D is ambiguous. From germline, CDR1 is SGHVS and CDR2 FQNEAQ. CDR3 size: 16 residues. V was shortened by 5 bases and J by 0 bases, with 16 bases between the two germline ends. The CDR3: CASSRLRGTLNTEAFF. The CDR3 bases are TGTGCCAGCAGCCGATTACGGGGAACCTTGAACACTGAAGCTTTCTTT.